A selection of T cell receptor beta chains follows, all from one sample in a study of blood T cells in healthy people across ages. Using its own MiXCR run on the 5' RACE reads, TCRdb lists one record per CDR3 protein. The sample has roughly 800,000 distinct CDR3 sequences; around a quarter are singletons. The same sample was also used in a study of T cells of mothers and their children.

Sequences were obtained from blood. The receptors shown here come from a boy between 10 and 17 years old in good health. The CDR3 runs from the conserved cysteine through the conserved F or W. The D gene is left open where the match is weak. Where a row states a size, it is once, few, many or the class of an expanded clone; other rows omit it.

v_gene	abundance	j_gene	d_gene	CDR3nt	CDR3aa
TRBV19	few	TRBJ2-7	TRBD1	TGTGCCAGTAGTACCCAGGGGGTCTACGAGCAGTACTTC	CASSTQGVYEQYF
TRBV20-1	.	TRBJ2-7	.	TGCAGTGCTATTGTTAGCGTGGACGAGCAGTACTTC	CSAIVSVDEQYF
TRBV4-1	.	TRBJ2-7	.	TGCGCCAGCAGCCTTTTCCGGGACGGAGGAATAAGCTCCTACGAGCAGTACTTC	CASSLFRDGGISSYEQYF
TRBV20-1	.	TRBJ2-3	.	TGCAGTGCTATCCCAGGGGGGCGGATCACAGATACGCAGTATTTT	CSAIPGGRITDTQYF
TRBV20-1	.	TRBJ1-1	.	TGCAGTGCTAGCTCCAGGTTGGGGAACACTGAAGCTTTCTTT	CSASSRLGNTEAFF
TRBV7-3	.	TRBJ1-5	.	TGTGCCAGCAGCTTCTCCCCGGATCAGCCCCAGCATTTT	CASSFSPDQPQHF
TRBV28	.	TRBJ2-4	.	TGTGCCAGCAGTTATCAGAGGAACATTCAGTACTTC	CASSYQRNIQYF
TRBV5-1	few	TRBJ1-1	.	TGCGCCAGCAGCCCGGAGCCAGACCAGAACACTGAAGCTTTCTTT	CASSPEPDQNTEAFF
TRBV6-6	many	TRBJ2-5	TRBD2	TGTGCCAGCAGACCAACTAGCGGGAGTTTCCAAGAGACCCAGTACTTC	CASRPTSGSFQETQYF
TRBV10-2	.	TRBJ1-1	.	TGCGCCAGCATCGACATTGGACGGATGAACACTGAAGCTTTCTTT	CASIDIGRMNTEAFF
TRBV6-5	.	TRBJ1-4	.	TGTGCCAGCAGTTACGCGGCGTCGGAAAAACTGTTTTTT	CASSYAASEKLFF
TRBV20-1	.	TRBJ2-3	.	TGCAGTGCTCAGGGACTGGATGATACGCAGTATTTT	CSAQGLDDTQYF
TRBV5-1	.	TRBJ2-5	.	TGCGCCAGCAGCTTGGGACTAGGCGGGGATTCGGCAGAGACCCAGTACTTC	CASSLGLGGDSAETQYF
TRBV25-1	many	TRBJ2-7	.	TGTGCCAGCAGCGACGAGGGGCATTACGAGCAGTACTTC	CASSDEGHYEQYF
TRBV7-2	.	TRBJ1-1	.	TGTGCCAGCAAGGCGTGGGGGGGCAGCTTGAACACTGAAGCTTTCTTT	CASKAWGGSLNTEAFF
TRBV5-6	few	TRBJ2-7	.	TGTGCCAGCAGCTTGGAGCTGGTAGGCCTAGCCGCCTACGAGCAGTACTTC	CASSLELVGLAAYEQYF
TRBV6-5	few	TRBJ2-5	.	TGTGCCAGCAGTACGACAGAAGAGACCCAGTACTTC	CASSTTEETQYF
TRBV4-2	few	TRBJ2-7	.	TGTGCCAGCAGTACCGTTGGAGGCGGCTCCTACGAGCAGTACTTC	CASSTVGGGSYEQYF
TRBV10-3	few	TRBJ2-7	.	TGTGCCATCAGTGATGAGCGGGCAGGGCCCCGGGAGCAGTACTTC	CAISDERAGPREQYF
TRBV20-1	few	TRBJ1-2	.	TGCAGTGACGACTCTGAGAGCTACACCTTC	CSDDSESYTF
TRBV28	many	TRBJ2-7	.	TGTGCCAGCAGTTTATCTGGACCCCAGAGGCGCGAGCAGTACTTC	CASSLSGPQRREQYF
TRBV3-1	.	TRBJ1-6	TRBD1	TGTGCCAGCAGCCCAAGAGTTCCCCCGGGACAGAGCTCCTATAATTCACCCCTCCACTTT	CASSPRVPPGQSSYNSPLHF
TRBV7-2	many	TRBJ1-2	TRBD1	TGTGCCAGCAGCTTAGAGGGGGCGCCGGTCTATGGCTACACCTTC	CASSLEGAPVYGYTF
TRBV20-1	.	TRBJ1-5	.	TGCAGTACTAGAGGCCCGGGGCTCAGCAATCAGCCCCAGCATTTT	CSTRGPGLSNQPQHF
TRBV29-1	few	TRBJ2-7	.	TGCAGCGCCGGTGGGGAGTACGAGCAGTACTTC	CSAGGEYEQYF
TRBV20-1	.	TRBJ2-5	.	TGCAGTGCTAGAGCGACTCGAAACATTGAAGAGACCCAGTACTTC	CSARATRNIEETQYF
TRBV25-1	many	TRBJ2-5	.	TGTGCCAGCAGTGAAGAGACCCAGTACTTC	CASSEETQYF
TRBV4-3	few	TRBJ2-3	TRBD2	TGCGCCAGCAGCCAAGAGGGACTAGCGGGCCGGGGCACAGATACGCAGTATTTT	CASSQEGLAGRGTDTQYF
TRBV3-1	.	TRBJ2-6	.	TGTGCCAGCAGCCAAGAGTCGGGGTCAGGGGCCAACGTCCTGACTTTC	CASSQESGSGANVLTF
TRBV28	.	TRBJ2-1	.	TGTGCCAGCAGTCCCGACAGCTACACCCTGGGGGAGCAGTTCTTC	CASSPDSYTLGEQFF
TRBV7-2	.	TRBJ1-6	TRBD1	TGTGCCAGCAGGGACAGGGCCACCTATAATTCACCCCTCCACTTT	CASRDRATYNSPLHF
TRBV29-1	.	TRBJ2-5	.	TGCAGCGTTTACCGGGGTGGTGAGACCCAGTACTTC	CSVYRGGETQYF
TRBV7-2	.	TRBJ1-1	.	TGTGCCAGCAGCCCACCCGGAGACCCAGGGACTGGGGCTTTCTTT	CASSPPGDPGTGAFF
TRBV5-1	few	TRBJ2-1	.	TGCGCCAGCAGCTTGACAGGCCCGAGGTACAATGAGCAGTTCTTC	CASSLTGPRYNEQFF
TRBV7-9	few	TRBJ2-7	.	TGTGCCAGCAGCGATCGATCCGACTCCTACGAGCAGTACTTC	CASSDRSDSYEQYF
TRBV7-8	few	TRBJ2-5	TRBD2	TGTGCCAGCAGCTTGGACGGACTAGCGGAAGAGACCCAGTACTTC	CASSLDGLAEETQYF
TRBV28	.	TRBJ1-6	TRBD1	TGTGTCACAGGGGATGGGAGCTCCTATAATTCACCCCTCCACTTT	CVTGDGSSYNSPLHF
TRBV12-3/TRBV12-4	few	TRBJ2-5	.	TGTGCCAGCAGTTCGGGACGGATCCTCGAGACCCAGTACTTC	CASSSGRILETQYF
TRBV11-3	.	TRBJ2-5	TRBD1	TGTGCCAGCAGCTTGGACGTGACAGGGTTGGAGACCCAGTACTTC	CASSLDVTGLETQYF
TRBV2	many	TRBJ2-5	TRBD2	TGTGCCAGCAGCCGAACTCGCAGGACTAGCGGACAAGAGACCCAGTACTTC	CASSRTRRTSGQETQYF
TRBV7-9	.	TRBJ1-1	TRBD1	TGTGCCAGCAGCTTCGACAGGGCGAACACTGAAGCTTTCTTT	CASSFDRANTEAFF
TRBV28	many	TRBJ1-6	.	TGTGCCAGCAGTTTCCAGGGAGGGGGTTCACCCCTCCACTTT	CASSFQGGGSPLHF
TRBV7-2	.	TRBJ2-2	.	TGTGCCAGCAGCTCCCAAGGACAGACGGTCACCGGGGAGCTGTTTTTT	CASSSQGQTVTGELFF
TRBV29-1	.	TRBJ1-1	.	TGCAGCGCCAAAAACCAAGGGCAGAACACTGAAGCTTTCTTT	CSAKNQGQNTEAFF
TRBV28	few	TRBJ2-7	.	TGTGCCACCCTAAAGGGGGCCTACGAGCAGTACTTC	CATLKGAYEQYF